Listed below are T cell receptor beta chains from one sample, sequenced in a study of T-cell memory formation after mild COVID-19. TCRdb re-called the 5' RACE reads with MiXCR, one entry per CDR3 protein. The sample includes about 320,000 distinct CDR3 sequences, 14% of them seen just once. The material sequenced was PBMCs or a T cell subset sorted from them (not recorded which). The receptors come from a man aged 18 to 30 who had mild COVID-19 (a few samples of this study predate the infection). Cell type and time point are not known. CDR3s include the opening cysteine and the closing phenylalanine or tryptophan. A D gene is named only where the DNA matches it firmly. Clone size appears in some rows only: once, few, many, or a class for an expanded clone.

clone_size: NA; v_call: TRBV20-1; d_call: TRBD1; j_call: TRBJ2-7; cdr3_aa: CSARSRGNNEQYF; cdr3_nt: TGCAGTGCTAGATCCAGGGGGAACAACGAGCAGTACTTC
clone_size: many; v_call: TRBV5-6; d_call: NA; j_call: TRBJ2-5; cdr3_aa: CASSLLLEETQYF; cdr3_nt: TGTGCCAGCAGCTTGTTACTCGAAGAGACCCAGTACTTC
clone_size: few; v_call: TRBV6-5; d_call: TRBD2; j_call: TRBJ2-3; cdr3_aa: CASSASGGRTDTQYF; cdr3_nt: TGTGCCAGCAGTGCTAGCGGGGGGCGCACAGATACGCAGTATTTT
clone_size: many; v_call: TRBV4-2; d_call: TRBD2; j_call: TRBJ2-2; cdr3_aa: CASSRTSTGELFF; cdr3_nt: TGTGCCAGCAGCCGGACTAGCACCGGGGAGCTGTTTTTT
clone_size: few; v_call: TRBV3-1; d_call: TRBD1; j_call: TRBJ2-3; cdr3_aa: CASSLGSRTGGEDTQYF; cdr3_nt: TGTGCCAGCAGTCTTGGGTCCCGGACAGGGGGCGAGGATACGCAGTATTTT
clone_size: few; v_call: TRBV7-2; d_call: NA; j_call: TRBJ2-3; cdr3_aa: CASSLPFRVDTQYF; cdr3_nt: TGTGCCAGCAGTCTTCCATTCCGGGTAGATACGCAGTATTTT
clone_size: many; v_call: TRBV5-5; d_call: NA; j_call: TRBJ2-7; cdr3_aa: CASSLLSVSSYEQYF; cdr3_nt: TGTGCCAGCAGCTTGCTGTCAGTTTCTTCCTACGAGCAGTACTTC
clone_size: NA; v_call: TRBV11-2; d_call: NA; j_call: TRBJ2-2; cdr3_aa: CASSLEGRVDTGELFF; cdr3_nt: TGTGCCAGCAGTTTAGAGGGCCGAGTGGATACCGGGGAGCTGTTTTTT
clone_size: few; v_call: TRBV7-2; d_call: NA; j_call: TRBJ2-3; cdr3_aa: CASSQGLITQYF; cdr3_nt: TGTGCCAGCAGCCAGGGGTTGATCACGCAGTATTTT
clone_size: NA; v_call: TRBV15; d_call: NA; j_call: TRBJ1-4; cdr3_aa: CATSRDPLATNEKLFF; cdr3_nt: TGTGCCACCAGCAGAGATCCCCTCGCAACTAATGAAAAACTGTTTTTT
clone_size: few; v_call: TRBV6-5; d_call: NA; j_call: TRBJ1-5; cdr3_aa: CASSSLRNSNQPQHF; cdr3_nt: TGTGCCAGCAGCTCACTCAGGAATAGCAATCAGCCCCAGCATTTT
clone_size: NA; v_call: TRBV9; d_call: NA; j_call: TRBJ1-6; cdr3_aa: CASNDPRGPLHF; cdr3_nt: TGTGCCAGCAACGACCCGAGGGGACCCCTCCACTTT
clone_size: few; v_call: TRBV6-5; d_call: NA; j_call: TRBJ1-3; cdr3_aa: CASSYSSSISSGNTIYF; cdr3_nt: TGTGCCAGCAGTTACTCGTCATCAATTAGCTCTGGAAACACCATATATTTT
clone_size: NA; v_call: TRBV6-1; d_call: NA; j_call: TRBJ2-5; cdr3_aa: CASRLRGGETQYF; cdr3_nt: TGTGCCAGCAGACTCCGGGGCGGAGAGACCCAGTACTTC
clone_size: many; v_call: TRBV4-1; d_call: NA; j_call: TRBJ2-3; cdr3_aa: CASSQRWVGGDTQYF; cdr3_nt: TGCGCCAGCAGCCAACGGTGGGTTGGAGGGGATACGCAGTATTTT
clone_size: NA; v_call: TRBV27; d_call: TRBD1; j_call: TRBJ1-6; cdr3_aa: CASSLAGGDSPLHF; cdr3_nt: TGTGCCAGCAGTTTAGCAGGGGGAGATTCACCCCTCCACTTT
clone_size: many; v_call: TRBV7-2; d_call: TRBD2; j_call: TRBJ2-3; cdr3_aa: CASSPGSLAGITDTQYF; cdr3_nt: TGTGCCAGCAGCCCGGGGAGCTTAGCGGGGATCACAGATACGCAGTATTTT
clone_size: NA; v_call: TRBV7-9; d_call: NA; j_call: TRBJ2-5; cdr3_aa: CASRPDRTREATQYF; cdr3_nt: TGTGCCAGCAGACCAGACAGGACCCGAGAAGCGACCCAGTACTTC
clone_size: NA; v_call: TRBV6-6; d_call: NA; j_call: TRBJ1-5; cdr3_aa: CASSYGEIQPQHF; cdr3_nt: TGTGCCAGCAGTTACGGTGAAATTCAGCCCCAGCATTTT
clone_size: NA; v_call: TRBV3-2; d_call: NA; j_call: TRBJ2-3; cdr3_aa: CASSLPNRGASDTQYF; cdr3_nt: TGTGCCAGCAGCCTCCCAAACCGGGGGGCTTCAGATACGCAGTATTTT
clone_size: few; v_call: TRBV20-1; d_call: TRBD2; j_call: TRBJ2-3; cdr3_aa: CSAPQLAGAYGDTQYF; cdr3_nt: TGCAGTGCTCCCCAACTAGCGGGGGCGTACGGGGATACGCAGTATTTT
clone_size: NA; v_call: TRBV2; d_call: NA; j_call: TRBJ1-1; cdr3_aa: CASMTQEPEAFF; cdr3_nt: TGTGCCAGCATGACCCAGGAACCTGAAGCTTTCTTT
clone_size: few; v_call: TRBV9; d_call: NA; j_call: TRBJ2-3; cdr3_aa: CASSVVGSLSGTDTQYF; cdr3_nt: TGTGCCAGCAGCGTAGTTGGGAGTTTGTCTGGCACAGATACGCAGTATTTT
clone_size: NA; v_call: TRBV28; d_call: NA; j_call: TRBJ1-6; cdr3_aa: CASGLSPLHF; cdr3_nt: TGTGCCAGCGGGCTTTCACCCCTCCACTTT
clone_size: once; v_call: TRBV5-1; d_call: NA; j_call: TRBJ2-1; cdr3_aa: CASSPVTDYNEQFF; cdr3_nt: TGCGCCAGCTCCCCCGTGACAGACTACAATGAGCAGTTCTTC
clone_size: NA; v_call: TRBV10-3; d_call: NA; j_call: TRBJ2-2; cdr3_aa: CAIRDTGELFF; cdr3_nt: TGTGCCATCAGAGACACCGGGGAGCTGTTTTTT
clone_size: many; v_call: TRBV10-3; d_call: NA; j_call: TRBJ2-1; cdr3_aa: CATQGPQGYNEQFF; cdr3_nt: TGTGCCACTCAGGGTCCCCAAGGCTACAATGAGCAGTTCTTC
clone_size: once; v_call: TRBV24-1; d_call: TRBD1; j_call: TRBJ2-2; cdr3_aa: CATSESRTGGTGELFF; cdr3_nt: TGTGCCACCAGTGAGTCCCGGACAGGGGGCACCGGGGAGCTGTTTTTT
clone_size: NA; v_call: TRBV3-1; d_call: NA; j_call: TRBJ1-5; cdr3_aa: CASSPRLGYQPQHF; cdr3_nt: TGTGCCAGCAGTCCGCGTTTAGGTTATCAGCCCCAGCATTTT
clone_size: NA; v_call: TRBV10-3; d_call: NA; j_call: TRBJ2-3; cdr3_aa: CAISDPQGTDTQYF; cdr3_nt: TGTGCCATCAGTGACCCGCAGGGGACAGATACGCAGTATTTT
clone_size: few; v_call: TRBV2; d_call: TRBD1; j_call: TRBJ1-4; cdr3_aa: CASRYRQGSSEKLFF; cdr3_nt: TGTGCCAGCAGATACCGACAGGGATCCTCTGAAAAACTGTTTTTT
clone_size: few; v_call: TRBV7-9; d_call: TRBD2; j_call: TRBJ2-3; cdr3_aa: CATGTSLPDTQYF; cdr3_nt: TGTGCCACCGGGACTAGCCTCCCAGATACGCAGTATTTT